The rows below give T cell receptor beta chains drawn from one sample of a study of Graves' ophthalmopathy and Graves' hyperthyroidism. TCRdb processed the multiplex PCR reads anew with MiXCR; each CDR3 protein has one entry. The data contain approximately 210,000 distinct CDR3 sequences, around 30% of them singletons. What was sequenced was peripheral blood. Receptors originate from a man aged 45 to 65 with Graves' ophthalmopathy. Each CDR3 is given with its conserved first and last residue. The order of the fields is V gene, D gene, J gene, clone size, CDR3 DNA, CDR3 protein. A D gene is named only where the DNA matches it firmly. Not all rows give a size; the values are once, few, many and, for expanded clones, a class.

V: TRBV20-1; D: TRBD2; J: TRBJ2-5; size: many; DNA: TGCAGTGCGGGAAAGACTAGCGCAACCCAAGAGACCCAGTACTTC; CDR3: CSAGKTSATQETQYF
V: TRBV20-1; D: .; J: TRBJ1-1; size: few; DNA: TGCAGTGCTAGCAGGGGCTCTCCCGATGAAGCTTTCTTT; CDR3: CSASRGSPDEAFF
V: TRBV6-1; D: .; J: TRBJ1-2; size: many; DNA: TGTGCCAGCAGTCGCGGGGAGGGGAATAACTATGGCTACGCCTTC; CDR3: CASSRGEGNNYGYAF
V: TRBV20-1; D: TRBD2; J: TRBJ2-2; size: many; DNA: TGCAGTGCTAGAGATAAAATGGGGGGACTAGCGGCAAAAGGCTTAAACACCGGGGAGCTGTTTTTT; CDR3: CSARDKMGGLAAKGLNTGELFF
V: TRBV12-3/TRBV12-4; D: TRBD1; J: TRBJ2-5; size: once; DNA: TGTGCCAGCAGCCCCTCGCGGGACAGGGGAGAGACCCAGTACTTC; CDR3: CASSPSRDRGETQYF
V: TRBV28; D: TRBD1; J: TRBJ2-7; size: many; DNA: TGTGCCAGCAGTTCCCTGACAGGGCACTCCTACGAGCAGTACTTC; CDR3: CASSSLTGHSYEQYF
V: TRBV20-1; D: .; J: TRBJ2-7; size: many; DNA: TGCAGTGCTAGCGAGTGGACAGTCTCCTACGAGCAGTACTTC; CDR3: CSASEWTVSYEQYF
V: TRBV4-1; D: .; J: TRBJ1-1; size: many; DNA: TGCGCCAGCAGCCAAGATCTAGGTTTTGGGGGCACTGAAGCTTTCTTT; CDR3: CASSQDLGFGGTEAFF
V: TRBV6-2/TRBV6-3; D: TRBD1; J: TRBJ2-5; size: .; DNA: TGTGCCAGCAGTTACCCGACCGGGACAGGTATTACCCAAGAGACCCAGTACTTC; CDR3: CASSYPTGTGITQETQYF
V: TRBV7-9; D: TRBD1; J: TRBJ2-7; size: many; DNA: TGTGCCAGCAGTCCCACAGGGGTCCTCGCCTACGAGCAGTACTTC; CDR3: CASSPTGVLAYEQYF
V: TRBV7-9; D: .; J: TRBJ2-2; size: .; DNA: TGTGCCAGCAAAGGGCTAAGCACCGGGGAGCTGTTTTTT; CDR3: CASKGLSTGELFF
V: TRBV19; D: .; J: TRBJ1-2; size: few; DNA: TGTGCCAGTAGTACCTCAGGGGAGCTTAACTATGGCTACACCTTC; CDR3: CASSTSGELNYGYTF
V: TRBV28; D: .; J: TRBJ1-1; size: .; DNA: TGTGCCAGCAAAACCAGTTTGGGTACTGAAGCTTTCTTT; CDR3: CASKTSLGTEAFF
V: TRBV12-3/TRBV12-4; D: TRBD1; J: TRBJ2-7; size: medium-sized; DNA: TGTGCCAGCAGTTTAGGGGGACAGGGGGAATACGAGCAGTACTTC; CDR3: CASSLGGQGEYEQYF
V: TRBV18; D: TRBD1; J: TRBJ2-7; size: many; DNA: TGTGCCAGCTCACGAGGACAGGGCGGCTACGAGCAGTACTTC; CDR3: CASSRGQGGYEQYF
V: TRBV6-2/TRBV6-3; D: .; J: TRBJ2-7; size: .; DNA: TGTGCCAGCAGCCAGGGAGAGGTCTACTACGAGCAGTACTTC; CDR3: CASSQGEVYYEQYF
V: TRBV29-1; D: TRBD2; J: TRBJ2-5; size: many; DNA: TGCAGCGTTGAGGGGCCTAGCGGGGTCCAAGAGACCCAGTACTTC; CDR3: CSVEGPSGVQETQYF
V: TRBV27; D: TRBD1; J: TRBJ2-7; size: many; DNA: TGTGCCAGCAGGAACAGGGGTCCCTACGAGCAGTACTTC; CDR3: CASRNRGPYEQYF
V: TRBV13; D: .; J: TRBJ1-5; size: many; DNA: TGTGCCAGCAGCCGTCAGGGTAGCAATCAGCCCCAGCATTTT; CDR3: CASSRQGSNQPQHF
V: TRBV5-1; D: .; J: TRBJ2-7; size: many; DNA: TGCGCCAGCAGCGGGGGGACAGCGATAACCTACGAGCAGTACTTC; CDR3: CASSGGTAITYEQYF
V: TRBV27; D: TRBD1; J: TRBJ2-7; size: many; DNA: TGTGCCAGCAGTTCCCGGACAGGCCTCAGCTCCTACGAGCAGTACTTC; CDR3: CASSSRTGLSSYEQYF
V: TRBV13; D: .; J: TRBJ2-7; size: many; DNA: TGTGCCAGCAGCTTAGAAGGTGCAGGCTCCTATACCGAGCAGTACTTC; CDR3: CASSLEGAGSYTEQYF
V: TRBV5-1; D: .; J: TRBJ2-5; size: .; DNA: TGCGCCAGCAGCTTGGGGGGAGGACAGAAAGAGACCCAGTACTTC; CDR3: CASSLGGGQKETQYF
V: TRBV6-5; D: .; J: TRBJ1-2; size: many; DNA: TGTGCCAGCAGCCCGGACAGTGGCTATGGCTACACCTTC; CDR3: CASSPDSGYGYTF
V: TRBV24-1; D: .; J: TRBJ2-7; size: .; DNA: TGTGCCACCAGTGCCGTCAGTTCCGAGCAGTACTTC; CDR3: CATSAVSSEQYF
V: TRBV12-3/TRBV12-4; D: TRBD2; J: TRBJ2-7; size: .; DNA: TGTGCCAGCAGGGCCGGGACTAGCGCGGCCGAGCAGTACTTC; CDR3: CASRAGTSAAEQYF
V: TRBV28; D: .; J: TRBJ2-7; size: many; DNA: TGTGCCAGCAGTATCCCCGGGGGTGAAGAGCAGTACTTC; CDR3: CASSIPGGEEQYF
V: TRBV2; D: .; J: TRBJ1-5; size: .; DNA: TGTGCCAGCAGTGACGAGGGGCTGGGCAATCAGCCCCAGCATTTT; CDR3: CASSDEGLGNQPQHF
V: TRBV27; D: .; J: TRBJ1-1; size: many; DNA: TGTGCCAGCAGTCCCCTAACGGTGAGGACTGAAGCTTTCTTT; CDR3: CASSPLTVRTEAFF
V: TRBV19; D: TRBD1; J: TRBJ1-2; size: .; DNA: TGTGCCAGTAGTACCCTTCCAGACAGGGGTTTTCATGGCTACACCTTC; CDR3: CASSTLPDRGFHGYTF
V: TRBV15; D: .; J: TRBJ2-5; size: many; DNA: TGTGCCACCAGCAGAGGGGGGACTCAAGAGACCCAGTACTTC; CDR3: CATSRGGTQETQYF
V: TRBV5-1; D: .; J: TRBJ2-4; size: .; DNA: TGCGCCAGCAGCACAGACAGACTGCCGAACATTCAGTACTTC; CDR3: CASSTDRLPNIQYF
V: TRBV6-5; D: .; J: TRBJ2-7; size: many; DNA: TGTGCCAGCAGTTCTCGGGGTAGTAGGTCCTACGAGCAGTACTTC; CDR3: CASSSRGSRSYEQYF
V: TRBV12-3/TRBV12-4; D: .; J: TRBJ1-1; size: .; DNA: TGTGCCAGCAGACTCAAGAACACTGAAGCTTTCTTT; CDR3: CASRLKNTEAFF
V: TRBV28; D: .; J: TRBJ1-2; size: .; DNA: TGTGCCAGCAGTTTAATCGGCAGGGGTCCACATGGCTACACCTTC; CDR3: CASSLIGRGPHGYTF
V: TRBV28; D: .; J: TRBJ2-7; size: many; DNA: TGTGCCAGCAGTCCGGCCAAACCCTACGAGCAGTACTTC; CDR3: CASSPAKPYEQYF
V: TRBV6-1; D: TRBD1; J: TRBJ2-7; size: .; DNA: TGTGCCAGCAGCCTGACAGGGAGCGAATCCTACGAGCAGTACTTC; CDR3: CASSLTGSESYEQYF